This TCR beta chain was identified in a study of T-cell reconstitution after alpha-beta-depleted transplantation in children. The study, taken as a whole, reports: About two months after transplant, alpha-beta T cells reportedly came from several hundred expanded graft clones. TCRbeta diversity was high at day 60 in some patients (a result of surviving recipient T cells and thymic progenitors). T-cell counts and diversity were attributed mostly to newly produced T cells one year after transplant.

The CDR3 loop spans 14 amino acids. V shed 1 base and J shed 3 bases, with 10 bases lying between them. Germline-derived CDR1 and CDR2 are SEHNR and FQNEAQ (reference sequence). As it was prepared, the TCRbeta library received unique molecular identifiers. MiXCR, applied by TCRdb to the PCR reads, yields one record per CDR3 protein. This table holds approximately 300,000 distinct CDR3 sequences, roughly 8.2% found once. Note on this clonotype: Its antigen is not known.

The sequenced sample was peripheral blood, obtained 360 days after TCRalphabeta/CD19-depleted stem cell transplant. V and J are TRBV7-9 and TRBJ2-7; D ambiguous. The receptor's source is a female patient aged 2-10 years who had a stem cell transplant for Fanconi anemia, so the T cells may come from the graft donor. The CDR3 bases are TGTGCCAGCAGCTTAGGGTGGGCTTACTACGAGCAGTACTTC. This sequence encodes CASSLGWAYYEQYF.